This is a list of T cell receptor beta chains from one sample in a study of human T cells and chemical hapten exposure. One entry per CDR3 protein results from TCRdb running MiXCR on the RACE reads. The sample has roughly 200,000 distinct CDR3 sequences, under 30% seen once. The specimen comprised whole blood, sampled in connection with sensitization to the hapten diphenylcyclopropenone (DPC). The source of these receptors is a woman aged 35 to 49 with alopecia areata. Some clones in this sample may be carry-over from other donors' samples. The CDR3 runs from the conserved cysteine through the conserved F or W. The D gene is left open where the match is weak. Size tells how often a clone was seen (once, few, many) or the class of an expanded clone, and some rows leave it out.

TRBV27	-	TRBJ2-5	TRBD1	CASTPLGRGRQETQYF	TGTGCCAGCACCCCGCTCGGAAGGGGGCGACAAGAGACCCAGTACTTC
TRBV24-1	few	TRBJ2-1	-	CATSDGIQSSYNEQFF	TGTGCCACCAGTGATGGGATTCAAAGCTCCTACAATGAGCAGTTCTTC
TRBV12-3/TRBV12-4	-	TRBJ2-5	-	CASSLIGETQYF	TGTGCCAGCAGTTTAATCGGAGAGACCCAGTACTTC
TRBV28	-	TRBJ2-4	-	CASSQGGLGENIQYF	TGTGCCAGCTCACAGGGGGGGCTTGGGGAAAACATTCAGTACTTC
TRBV10-3	few	TRBJ2-1	-	CAISESLDLQFF	TGTGCCATCAGTGAGTCTTTGGATCTGCAGTTCTTC
TRBV5-1	-	TRBJ1-2	-	CASSLLPEYGYTF	TGCGCCAGCAGCTTGTTGCCGGAGTATGGCTACACCTTC
TRBV6-5	few	TRBJ2-7	-	CASSYLQTGTEQYF	TGTGCCAGCAGTTACCTACAAACAGGGACCGAGCAGTACTTC
TRBV20-1	few	TRBJ2-3	-	CSAESGASTDTQYF	TGCAGTGCGGAAAGCGGAGCCAGCACAGATACGCAGTATTTT
TRBV7-9	few	TRBJ2-2	-	CASTPPEGRTGELFF	TGTGCCAGCACCCCTCCTGAGGGAAGGACCGGGGAGCTGTTTTTT
TRBV29-1	many	TRBJ2-5	-	CSVDTPGDYQETQYF	TGCAGCGTTGATACCCCGGGGGATTATCAAGAGACCCAGTACTTC
TRBV20-1	-	TRBJ2-3	TRBD1	CSAPGTGGVPGTDTQYF	TGCAGTGCTCCCGGGACAGGGGGCGTCCCGGGCACAGATACGCAGTATTTT
TRBV7-2	few	TRBJ2-5	-	CASSLGLGKTQYF	TGTGCCAGCAGCTTAGGGCTGGGAAAGACCCAGTACTTC
TRBV6-2/TRBV6-3	few	TRBJ1-6	TRBD1	CASSYSAGGTSPLHF	TGTGCCAGCAGTTACTCAGCAGGGGGCACTTCACCCCTCCACTTT
TRBV5-1	few	TRBJ2-1	-	CASSLAEHSSYNEQFF	TGCGCCAGCAGCTTGGCCGAGCACAGCTCCTACAATGAGCAGTTCTTC
TRBV29-1	-	TRBJ2-7	TRBD2	CSVVRLAGGSYEQYF	TGCAGCGTTGTGAGACTAGCGGGCGGGTCCTACGAGCAGTACTTC
TRBV28	-	TRBJ2-1	-	CASSLAGSLDEQFF	TGTGCCAGCAGTTTGGCAGGGAGTCTGGATGAGCAGTTCTTC
TRBV18	few	TRBJ2-7	TRBD2	CASSPAGGGVSEQYF	TGTGCCAGCTCACCGGCGGGGGGAGGAGTGAGCGAGCAGTACTTC
TRBV5-1	-	TRBJ2-3	TRBD2	CASSWEGLSTDTQYF	TGCGCCAGCAGCTGGGAGGGACTCTCCACAGATACGCAGTATTTT
TRBV12-3/TRBV12-4	-	TRBJ2-5	-	CASSPGSSPGTQYF	TGTGCCAGCAGTCCGGGGTCCTCACCGGGGACCCAGTACTTC
TRBV29-1	few	TRBJ2-7	-	CSVKDSRTYEQYF	TGCAGCGTCAAGGACAGCAGAACCTACGAGCAGTACTTC
TRBV28	-	TRBJ1-2	-	CASSLGVYGYTF	TGTGCCAGCAGTTTAGGCGTCTATGGCTACACCTTC
TRBV7-2	few	TRBJ2-2	-	CASSSRLTGLNTGELFF	TGTGCCAGCAGCAGCCGCTTGACCGGGTTGAACACCGGGGAGCTGTTTTTT
TRBV24-1	-	TRBJ2-3	TRBD2	CATSLGGRPTDTQYF	TGTGCCACCAGTCTGGGCGGGAGACCGACAGATACGCAGTATTTT
TRBV6-5	once	TRBJ2-7	-	CASSYNRLYEQYF	TGTGCCAGCAGTTACAACAGACTCTACGAGCAGTACTTC
TRBV10-3	few	TRBJ2-7	TRBD2	CAISGTGLADEQYF	TGTGCCATCAGTGGGACGGGACTAGCGGACGAGCAGTACTTC
TRBV29-1	-	TRBJ1-1	-	CSVRPRGNTEAFF	TGCAGCGTCCGACCCAGGGGTAACACTGAAGCTTTCTTT
TRBV9	few	TRBJ2-3	TRBD1	CASSRDREDTQYF	TGTGCCAGCAGCCGGGACAGGGAGGATACGCAGTATTTT
TRBV12-3/TRBV12-4	-	TRBJ1-4	-	CASSQTPTNEKLFF	TGTGCCAGCAGTCAGACACCAACTAATGAAAAACTGTTTTTT
TRBV28	-	TRBJ2-5	-	CASSFAGRVIRETQYF	TGTGCCAGCAGTTTCGCGGGACGGGTGATTCGAGAGACCCAGTACTTC
TRBV20-1	many	TRBJ2-5	-	CSARAGPETQYF	TGCAGTGCTAGAGCAGGTCCTGAGACCCAGTACTTC
TRBV6-5	few	TRBJ2-7	TRBD2	CASSYSASGRYEQYF	TGTGCCAGCAGTTACTCGGCTAGCGGGAGGTACGAGCAGTACTTC
TRBV7-7	few	TRBJ2-5	-	CASSLGSFPSAQYF	TGTGCTAGCAGCTTAGGCTCGTTCCCGTCGGCCCAGTACTTC
TRBV4-1	few	TRBJ2-2	-	CASSRLPFRELFF	TGCGCCAGCAGCCGACTACCCTTCCGGGAGCTGTTTTTT
TRBV7-2	-	TRBJ2-7	TRBD1	CASSWYGQGAGEQYF	TGTGCCAGCAGCTGGTATGGACAGGGGGCGGGCGAGCAGTACTTC
TRBV10-3	-	TRBJ2-1	TRBD2	CAISPNSGHSSYNEQFF	TGTGCCATCAGTCCGAATAGCGGGCACTCCTCCTACAATGAGCAGTTCTTC
TRBV27	-	TRBJ1-1	TRBD1	CASSLLSPTGVTEAFF	TGTGCCAGCAGTTTATTATCCCCCACAGGGGTAACTGAAGCTTTCTTT
TRBV24-1	few	TRBJ2-3	TRBD1	CATSDYTGTAYRTDTQYF	TGTGCCACCAGTGATTATACCGGGACAGCGTACCGCACAGATACGCAGTATTTT
TRBV20-1	few	TRBJ2-3	-	CSARAPSTDTQYF	TGCAGTGCTAGAGCGCCAAGCACAGATACGCAGTATTTT
TRBV4-2	few	TRBJ1-5	-	CASSQFGGQPQHF	TGTGCCAGCAGCCAATTCGGAGGGCAGCCCCAGCATTTT
TRBV28	-	TRBJ2-1	TRBD1	CASSSGGSYNEQFF	TGTGCCAGCAGTTCAGGGGGCTCCTACAATGAGCAGTTCTTC
TRBV7-9	-	TRBJ2-1	-	CASSLVPWETFYNEQFF	TGTGCCAGCAGCTTAGTTCCGTGGGAGACATTCTACAATGAGCAGTTCTTC
TRBV7-3	many	TRBJ2-3	TRBD2	CASSLGLAGTDTQYF	TGCGCCAGCAGCCTGGGACTAGCGGGGACAGATACGCAGTATTTT
TRBV10-3	-	TRBJ1-5	TRBD1	CATQLGQVNQPQHF	TGTGCCACCCAACTCGGACAGGTCAATCAGCCCCAGCATTTT
TRBV11-2	few	TRBJ2-5	-	CASSLSAGETETQYF	TGTGCCAGCAGCTTATCCGCAGGGGAAACTGAGACCCAGTACTTC
TRBV20-1	-	TRBJ2-1	-	CSARDLGMSNEQFF	TGCAGTGCTAGAGATCTGGGGATGAGCAATGAGCAGTTCTTC
TRBV10-2	-	TRBJ1-1	-	CASRIGRGTEAFF	TGCGCCAGCAGAATAGGGAGGGGCACTGAAGCTTTCTTT
TRBV5-6	few	TRBJ1-5	-	CASSSWPGSNQPQHF	TGTGCCAGCAGCTCCTGGCCGGGGAGCAATCAGCCCCAGCATTTT
TRBV12-3/TRBV12-4	-	TRBJ2-3	-	CASSLSPGRDTQYF	TGTGCCAGCAGTTTATCTCCCGGAAGGGATACGCAGTATTTT
TRBV20-1	few	TRBJ2-7	-	CSARPSGDEQYF	TGCAGTGCTAGACCCTCTGGCGACGAGCAGTACTTC
TRBV6-2/TRBV6-3	few	TRBJ1-1	-	CASSWQGNLGTEAFF	TGTGCCAGCAGTTGGCAGGGGAATTTGGGGACTGAAGCTTTCTTT
TRBV6-5	-	TRBJ2-5	TRBD1	CASSLTGTGVGGETQYF	TGTGCCAGCAGCCTGACCGGGACAGGGGTAGGGGGTGAGACCCAGTACTTC
TRBV6-1	-	TRBJ1-2	-	CASRSGPGYYGYTF	TGTGCCAGCAGGAGTGGACCAGGCTACTATGGCTACACCTTC
TRBV27	-	TRBJ2-7	TRBD1	CANSLRTGGSHEQYF	TGTGCCAACAGTCTCCGGACAGGGGGCTCCCACGAGCAGTACTTC
TRBV7-6	many	TRBJ2-3	-	CASSLGSADTQYF	TGTGCCAGCAGCTTAGGCAGCGCAGATACGCAGTATTTT
TRBV6-2/TRBV6-3	-	TRBJ2-1	TRBD2	CASSPGVAGGRYNEQFF	TGTGCCAGCAGTCCCGGGGTAGCGGGAGGGCGCTACAATGAGCAGTTCTTC
TRBV20-1	few	TRBJ2-7	-	CSASQRGVVYEQYF	TGCAGTGCTAGCCAGAGAGGGGTGGTATACGAGCAGTACTTC
TRBV18	many	TRBJ2-7	TRBD1	CASSPGQGGEQYF	TGTGCCAGCTCACCGGGACAGGGCGGTGAGCAGTACTTC
TRBV5-1	many	TRBJ1-5	-	CASSLYPGVPNQPQHF	TGCGCCAGCAGCTTATACCCAGGGGTTCCCAATCAGCCCCAGCATTTT